The 4 T cell receptor beta chains presented below share a single source sample, sequenced in a study of graft-versus-host responses after intestinal transplantation. No antigen has been identified for these receptors. TCRdb's copy holds only in-frame clones and misses some; the assay was immunoSEQ multiplex PCR. The repertoire has approximately 75,000 clones, about 94% of them found once; the top ten carry less than 0.55%. The sequencing used unstimulated CD8+ T cells sorted from spleen or lymph node cells, collected before intestinal transplant. Source of these receptors: a human donor who received an intestinal transplant.

This sequence joins TRBV9 and TRBJ1-1; no firm D call. The V end lost 5 bases, the J end lost 5 bases, and 13 bases lay between the germline ends. In germline, CDR1 is SGDLS, CDR2 YYNGEE. The CDR3 spans 13 residues. This CDR3 is CASSPGWGTEAFF. CDR3 nucleotides: TGTGCCAGCAGTCCCGGGTGGGGTACTGAAGCTTTCTTT.

The chain recombines TRBV10-2 with TRBJ2-1; D is unclear. The CDR3 is 16 amino acids. The ends were cut back, 3 bases at V and 2 bases at J, with 14 bases in the middle. Germline CDR1 and CDR2: WSHSY and SAAADI. The CDR3 here is CASSERWPRPYNEQFF. The CDR3 region has the DNA TGCGCCAGCAGTGAAAGATGGCCCCGACCCTACAATGAGCAGTTCTTC.

The chain combines TRBV9 with TRBJ2-5; D could derive from TRBD1 or TRBD2 (6 bases each). Trimming removed 2 bases from V and 2 bases from J, with 22 bases in between. This CDR3 region has 18 residues. Germline loops: CDR1 SGDLS, CDR2 YYNGEE. CDR3 protein: CASSVTGTGDLLQETQYF. Here the CDR3 DNA reads TGTGCCAGCAGCGTCACAGGGACGGGGGACCTTCTTCAAGAGACCCAGTACTTC.

V is TRBV7-2 and J is TRBJ2-5; D unresolved. This CDR3 spans 14 amino acids. The germline V and J ends were trimmed by 5 bases and 0 bases, with 10 bases remaining between them. The germline gives CDR1 SGHTA, CDR2 FQGNSA. CDR3 in amino acids: CASSPVVYQETQYF. In nucleotides, the CDR3 is TGTGCCAGCAGCCCCGTGGTGTACCAAGAGACCCAGTACTTC. The variable domain in full, completed from reference TRBV7-2 and TRBJ2-5, reads GAGVSQSPSNKVTEKGKDVELRCDPISGHTALYWYRQSLGQGLEFLIYFQGNSAPDKSGLPSDRFSAERTGGSVSTLTIQRTQQEDSAVYLCASSPVVYQETQYFGPGTRLLVL.